These T cell receptor beta chains were read from a single sample in a study of brain T cells in children with intractable seizures. The assay was immunoSEQ multiplex PCR, and TCRdb's table has in-frame clones only and misses some. The sample holds around 340,000 clones, roughly 92% seen once. Sequencing was performed on peripheral blood, taken roughly 5 months after surgery. The origin of the receptors is a boy in the first two years of life with tuberous sclerosis and intractable seizures. Each CDR3 is given with its conserved first and last residue. D genes are given only for firm matches. Expanded clones get a size class; other rows say once, few or many, or leave the size out.

>NA|TRBJ1-3|NA|TRBV7-3
TGTGCCAGCAGCCGGAGGGGACTGGGGACTGGAAACACCATATATTTT
CASSRRGLGTGNTIYF
>NA|TRBJ1-3|NA|TRBV19
TGTGCCAGTAGCCCTTCTGGAAACACCATATATTTT
CASSPSGNTIYF
>NA|TRBJ1-1|NA|TRBV4-1
TGCGCCAGCAGCCAAGATCCCGGGACCTCTGAAGCTTTCTTT
CASSQDPGTSEAFF
>NA|TRBJ2-4|NA|TRBV21-1
TGTGCCAGCAGCTCAAAGGAGGAACAGTGGTATCAGTACTTC
CASSSKEEQWYQYF
>TRBD2|TRBJ2-7|NA|TRBV5-1
TGCGCCAGCAGCTTGGGGCTAGCGGGAGGGAATCTCCGGGGGTACGAGCAGTACTTC
CASSLGLAGGNLRGYEQYF
>NA|TRBJ1-3|NA|TRBV30
TGTGCCTGGAGTGTTTCCCCTAACTCTGGAAACACCATATATTTT
CAWSVSPNSGNTIYF
>TRBD1|TRBJ1-1|NA|TRBV5-6
TGTGCCAGCGAGGTCGGGACAGGGGGACGCCAGACTGAAGCTTTCTTT
CASEVGTGGRQTEAFF
>NA|TRBJ1-6|NA|TRBV2
TGTGCCGGCAAGGGGGGGTACGATAATTCACCCCTCCACTTT
CAGKGGYDNSPLHF
>NA|TRBJ1-5|NA|TRBV6-4
TGTGCCAGCAGTTACACCGCGGGGAATCAGCCCCAGCATTTT
CASSYTAGNQPQHF
>NA|TRBJ2-7|NA|TRBV20-1
TGCAGTGCTAGGGACACCTACGAGCAGTACTTC
CSARDTYEQYF
>NA|TRBJ2-7|NA|TRBV29-1
TGCAGCGTTGAACTTGGGATGGGAAGCTCCTACGAGCAGTACTTC
CSVELGMGSSYEQYF
>NA|TRBJ2-2|NA|TRBV7-8
TGTGCCAGCAGCTTAGCCGGGGAGCTGTTTTTT
CASSLAGELFF
>TRBD1|TRBJ2-3|NA|TRBV9
TGTGCCAGCAGCGCCAGGGGGAGCACAGATACGCAGTATTTT
CASSARGSTDTQYF
>NA|TRBJ1-4|NA|TRBV19
TGTGCCAGTCACAAGGACAGCAGAAATGAAAAACTGTTTTTT
CASHKDSRNEKLFF
>TRBD2|TRBJ2-2|once|TRBV5-6
TGTGCCAGCAGCTTGGTGCTGGCTAGCGGCGCTAGCGGGGAGCTGTTTTTT
CASSLVLASGASGELFF
>NA|TRBJ2-2|NA|TRBV3-1/TRBV3-2
TGTGCCAGCAGCCGAACGAACACCGGGGAGCTGTTTTTT
CASSRTNTGELFF
>NA|TRBJ2-7|NA|TRBV30
TGTGCCTGGAGTGTCTACAGATCCTACGAGCAGTACTTC
CAWSVYRSYEQYF
>NA|TRBJ2-6|NA|TRBV19
TGTGCCAGTCTGTTAAACTCTGGGGCCAACGTCCTGACTTTC
CASLLNSGANVLTF
>TRBD1|TRBJ2-7|NA|TRBV30
TGTGCCTGGAGAGGAGACAGGGTGGGCGAGCAGTACTTC
CAWRGDRVGEQYF
>NA|TRBJ2-5|NA|TRBV12-3/TRBV12-4
TGTGCCAGCAGCCTCTGGGGGGAGACCCAGTACTTC
CASSLWGETQYF
>NA|TRBJ2-7|NA|TRBV7-2
TGTGCCAGCAGCTTAGGTCGGCGGGACTTGGTATACGAGCAGTACTTC
CASSLGRRDLVYEQYF
>TRBD2|TRBJ2-1|NA|TRBV30
TGTGCCTGGGGTACGGGGGGGTACCACAATGAGCAGTTCTTC
CAWGTGGYHNEQFF
>NA|TRBJ1-2|NA|TRBV7-2
TGTGCCAGCAGCTTAGAGGGAGGCTATGGCTACACCTTC
CASSLEGGYGYTF
>TRBD2|TRBJ2-3|NA|TRBV10-3
TGTGCCATCAGGAAGGGCAGGGAGGGAATCACAGATACGCAGTATTTT
CAIRKGREGITDTQYF
>NA|TRBJ1-1|NA|TRBV28
TGTGCCAGCAGTCCTCGGCTCTTAACGGGGAACACTGAAGCTTTCTTT
CASSPRLLTGNTEAFF
>TRBD1|TRBJ2-7|NA|TRBV14
TGTGCCAGCAGCCAAGGCTTAGGGACAGGCTACGAGCAGTACTTC
CASSQGLGTGYEQYF
>NA|TRBJ2-4|NA|TRBV13
TGTGCCAGCAGCTTAAACAACATTCAGTACTTC
CASSLNNIQYF
>NA|TRBJ1-2|NA|TRBV11-2
TGTGCCAGCAGCCATGGGACTGCCCGCTATGGCTACACCTTC
CASSHGTARYGYTF
>NA|TRBJ2-7|NA|TRBV5-1
TGCGCCAGCAGCTTGACCTACGAGCAGTACTTC
CASSLTYEQYF
>NA|TRBJ2-2|NA|TRBV14
TGTGCCAGCAGCCTGTCTTGGGGCCGCCACACCGGGGAGCTGTTTTTT
CASSLSWGRHTGELFF
>TRBD1|TRBJ1-6|few|TRBV6-5
TGTGCCAGCAGTTACTCGACAGGGTTTAATTCACCCCTCCACTTT
CASSYSTGFNSPLHF
>NA|TRBJ2-7|NA|TRBV12-3/TRBV12-4
TGTGCCAGCAGCCGATCTTTTTACGAGCAGTACTTC
CASSRSFYEQYF
>TRBD1|TRBJ2-1|NA|TRBV10-3
TGTGCCATCAGTGCTGGGACAGGCGGGACCAATGAGCAGTTCTTC
CAISAGTGGTNEQFF
>TRBD1|TRBJ2-7|NA|TRBV18
TGTGCCAGCTCACCAAGGGTGGACAGGCTCCCCGAGCAGTACTTC
CASSPRVDRLPEQYF
>TRBD1|TRBJ2-1|once|TRBV6-1
TGTGCCAGCAATGCGGGACAGGGAAACAATGAGCAGTTCTTC
CASNAGQGNNEQFF
>NA|TRBJ1-4|NA|TRBV2
TGTGCCAGCAGCAGAGGGGTAGCGGGCGGTGAAAAACTGTTTTTT
CASSRGVAGGEKLFF
>NA|TRBJ1-6|NA|TRBV11-2
TGTGCCAGCAGCTTAGTGAGCTCCTATAATTCACCCCTCCACTTT
CASSLVSSYNSPLHF
>NA|TRBJ1-1|NA|TRBV7-9
TGTGCCAGCAGCACCGGACGGGCGAAGCTGAACACTGAAGCTTTCTTT
CASSTGRAKLNTEAFF
>TRBD1|TRBJ1-5|NA|TRBV19
TGTGCCAGTAGTACCCCGACAGGGGGCGGAAACAATCAGCCCCAGCATTTT
CASSTPTGGGNNQPQHF